A selection of T cell receptor beta chains follows, all from one sample in a study of blood T cells in healthy people across ages. One entry per CDR3 protein results from TCRdb running MiXCR on the 5' RACE reads. The table records approximately 1,000,000 distinct CDR3 sequences, 45% of them present only once. The sample was blood. Receptor source: a woman between 55 and 75 years old in good health. The CDR3 runs from the conserved cysteine through the conserved F or W. A D gene is named only where the DNA matches it firmly. Not all rows give a size; the values are once, few, many and, for expanded clones, a class.

D	V	J	size	CDR3	DNA
TRBD1	TRBV27	TRBJ1-2	once	CASSSSTGTNYGYTF	TGTGCCAGCAGTTCCTCGACAGGGACTAACTATGGCTACACCTTC
TRBD1	TRBV5-1	TRBJ2-3	.	CASSLGTVSTDTQYF	TGTGCCAGCAGTTTGGGGACAGTGAGCACAGATACGCAGTATTTT
TRBD2	TRBV5-1	TRBJ2-7	.	CASSLGSGRFEQYF	TGCGCCAGCAGCTTGGGCAGCGGGAGGTTCGAGCAGTACTTC
TRBD2	TRBV10-3	TRBJ2-2	.	CAISATSATNTGELFF	TGTGCCATCAGTGCTACTAGCGCTACGAACACCGGGGAGCTGTTTTTT
.	TRBV12-3/TRBV12-4	TRBJ2-1	.	CASTVRENEQFF	TGTGCCAGCACCGTTAGAGAAAATGAGCAGTTCTTC
.	TRBV20-1	TRBJ1-1	many	CSASGGWNTEAFF	TGCAGTGCTAGCGGGGGGTGGAACACTGAAGCTTTCTTT
TRBD2	TRBV20-1	TRBJ2-1	.	CSAGSLAEDEQFF	TGCAGTGCTGGGTCGCTAGCGGAGGATGAGCAGTTCTTC
TRBD2	TRBV7-9	TRBJ2-1	.	CASSPRTSGVTEQFF	TGTGCCAGCAGCCCCAGGACTAGCGGGGTTACTGAGCAGTTCTTC
.	TRBV12-3/TRBV12-4	TRBJ2-7	.	CASSLADAQSYEQYF	TGTGCCAGCAGTTTGGCGGACGCACAAAGCTACGAGCAGTACTTC
TRBD2	TRBV2	TRBJ2-1	.	CASSDQSSGRGHNEQFF	TGTGCCAGCAGCGACCAGAGCAGCGGGAGAGGGCACAATGAGCAGTTCTTC
TRBD2	TRBV5-1	TRBJ2-7	few	CASSLGKREFEQYF	TGCGCCAGCAGTCTGGGAAAGCGGGAGTTCGAGCAGTACTTC
.	TRBV6-6	TRBJ1-2	.	CASTTLGAGDGYTF	TGTGCCAGCACCACACTAGGGGCAGGGGATGGCTACACCTTC
.	TRBV3-1	TRBJ2-7	few	CASSRGIIYEQYF	TGTGCCAGCAGCCGTGGCATAATCTACGAGCAGTACTTC
TRBD2	TRBV28	TRBJ2-5	.	CATTDLAGVGETQYF	TGTGCCACCACCGATCTAGCGGGAGTTGGGGAGACCCAGTACTTC
.	TRBV11-3	TRBJ2-3	few	CASSLDGRSTDTQYF	TGTGCCAGCAGCTTAGATGGACGTAGCACAGATACGCAGTATTTT
.	TRBV4-2	TRBJ1-4	few	CASSQEKVTNEKLFF	TGTGCCAGCAGCCAAGAGAAAGTAACTAATGAAAAACTGTTTTTT
.	TRBV15	TRBJ2-5	.	CATSSTRNNEQYF	TGTGCCACCAGCAGCACACGAAACAATGAGCAGTACTTC
.	TRBV24-1	TRBJ2-7	.	CATSDLKGQYF	TGTGCCACCAGTGATTTAAAAGGGCAGTACTTC
.	TRBV2	TRBJ2-3	.	CASSRSGATDTQYF	TGTGCCAGCAGCCGGTCCGGGGCTACAGATACGCAGTATTTT
.	TRBV20-1	TRBJ1-2	.	CSASRQPFRGGYTF	TGCAGTGCTAGCCGTCAGCCATTTCGGGGAGGCTACACCTTC
.	TRBV6-1	TRBJ2-4	.	CASRRDNLAKNIQYF	TGTGCCAGCAGAAGGGACAATTTAGCCAAAAACATTCAGTACTTC
.	TRBV5-5	TRBJ1-1	.	CASSSITNTEAFF	TGTGCCAGCAGCTCGATTACGAACACTGAAGCTTTCTTT
.	TRBV10-2	TRBJ2-2	.	CASGVTGELFF	TGCGCCAGCGGAGTCACCGGGGAGCTGTTTTTT
TRBD2	TRBV20-1	TRBJ2-1	few	CSATGLAINEQFF	TGCAGTGCTACGGGACTAGCGATTAATGAGCAGTTCTTC
.	TRBV15	TRBJ2-3	once	CATSRRSAGTDTDTQYF	TGTGCCACCAGCAGACGGTCAGCGGGGACAGACACAGATACGCAGTATTTT
.	TRBV5-8	TRBJ2-7	few	CASSFVHVSSYEQYF	TGTGCCAGCAGCTTCGTCCATGTGAGCTCCTACGAGCAGTACTTC
.	TRBV20-1	TRBJ1-2	few	CSAPLRTGNYGYTF	TGCAGTGCTCCTCTACGTACGGGCAACTATGGCTACACCTTC
TRBD2	TRBV7-2	TRBJ2-5	.	CASSSRTGASGSYGQYF	TGTGCCAGCAGCTCTCGAACTGGGGCTAGCGGGAGTTACGGGCAGTACTTC
TRBD1	TRBV6-5	TRBJ1-5	once	CASRPSGQGNQPQHF	TGTGCCAGCAGGCCCTCGGGACAGGGAAATCAGCCCCAGCATTTT
TRBD1	TRBV9	TRBJ2-7	.	CASSVRQGHSDEQYF	TGTGCCAGCAGCGTTCGACAGGGTCATTCCGACGAGCAGTACTTC
TRBD2	TRBV2	TRBJ2-5	.	CASSAWTSGSRDEQYF	TGTGCCAGCAGTGCCTGGACTAGCGGGAGTAGGGATGAGCAGTACTTC
TRBD1	TRBV28	TRBJ1-5	.	CASSEPGQGAGSQHF	TGTGCCAGCAGTGAACCGGGACAGGGGGCTGGTAGCCAGCATTTT
TRBD1	TRBV6-1	TRBJ1-4	few	CASSFPDRGPEKLFF	TGTGCCAGCAGCTTTCCGGACAGGGGCCCCGAAAAACTGTTTTTT
TRBD1	TRBV9	TRBJ1-2	few	CASSVEGWGQMNYGYTF	TGTGCCAGCAGCGTAGAAGGATGGGGACAGATGAACTATGGCTACACCTTC
.	TRBV7-6	TRBJ2-3	few	CASSLGRQASTDTQYF	TGTGCCAGCAGCTTAGGACGACAGGCCTCCACAGATACGCAGTATTTT
TRBD1	TRBV5-1	TRBJ2-7	.	CASSLGGQGHYEQYF	TGCGCCAGCAGCTTAGGGGGACAGGGCCACTACGAGCAGTACTTC
.	TRBV5-1	TRBJ2-7	once	CASSFPRGRDLTYEQYF	TGCGCCAGTAGCTTTCCTCGCGGCAGGGACTTAACCTACGAGCAGTACTTC
.	TRBV18	TRBJ2-2	few	CASSPSIAAGELFF	TGTGCCAGCTCACCATCCATCGCCGCCGGGGAGCTGTTTTTT
.	TRBV29-1	TRBJ1-2	many	CSAPENGYTF	TGCAGCGCACCCGAGAATGGCTACACCTTC
.	TRBV6-5	TRBJ1-4	.	CASTPNSGGNEKLFF	TGTGCCAGCACCCCTAACTCCGGGGGCAATGAAAAACTGTTTTTT
TRBD2	TRBV2	TRBJ2-7	few	CASRQSGSANEQYF	TGTGCCAGCAGACAAAGCGGGAGCGCGAACGAGCAGTACTTC